The 22 T cell receptor beta chains given below trace back to one sample, sequenced in a study of identical twins. TCRdb processed the 5' RACE reads anew with MiXCR; each CDR3 protein has one entry. The sample yields fewer than 650,000 distinct CDR3 sequences, roughly 7.1% seen once. The same data also went into a second study, on yellow fever vaccine responses in identical twins.

What was sequenced was PBMCs. These TCRs come from a woman aged 18-29 years in good health.

In regard to this clonotype: One base away lies a much larger clone, so this may be a sequencing read error. The chain carries TRBV5-1 and TRBJ2-1; D not resolved. The V end was cut by 3 bases, the J end by 10 bases, with 14 bases between. The CDR3 contains 13 residues. Germline V gene sequence: CDR1 SGHRS, CDR2 YFSETQ. This CDR3 is CASSWELTKEQFF. The DNA of the CDR3 is TGCGCCAGCAGCTGGGAACTAACGAAAGAGCAGTTCTTC. The full variable domain, its missing parts supplied by reference TRBV5-1 and TRBJ2-1, is KAGVTQTPRYLIKTRGQQVTLSCSPISGHRSVSWYQQTPGQGLQFLFEYFSETQRNKGNFPGRFSGRQFSNSRSEMNVSTLELGDSALYLCASSWELTKEQFFGPGTRLTVL.

This clonotype occurred many times. This rearrangement joins TRBV5-1 to TRBJ1-1; D perhaps matches TRBD1 (5 bases). CDR3 length equals 14 residues. Germline CDR1 SGHRS, CDR2 YFSETQ. Trimming shortened V by 2 bases and J by 3 bases, and 11 bases separated the two germline ends. CDR3 DNA: TGCGCCAGCAGCTTAACAGGTTCCTACACTGAAGCTTTCTTT. This sequence encodes CASSLTGSYTEAFF. Based on the CDR3 plus reference TRBV5-1 and TRBJ1-1, the full variable domain is KAGVTQTPRYLIKTRGQQVTLSCSPISGHRSVSWYQQTPGQGLQFLFEYFSETQRNKGNFPGRFSGRQFSNSRSEMNVSTLELGDSALYLCASSLTGSYTEAFFGQGTRLTVV.

This clonotype has only a few counts. This chain links TRBV28 with TRBJ2-5; TRBD2 aligns across 8 bases. This CDR3 has 16 amino acids. Trimming cost V 4 bases and J 0 bases; bases outside gene matches: 7. Germline lookup yields CDR1 MDHEN and CDR2 SYDVKM. Here the CDR3 DNA reads TGTGCCAGCAGTTCGTCGGGAGGGGGGTACCAAGAGACCCAGTACTTC. Translated: CASSSSGGGYQETQYF.

The chain carries TRBV10-3 and TRBJ2-2, with 7 nucleotides matching TRBD1. The CDR3 is 14 amino acids. Germline V gene lookup returns CDR1 ENHRY and CDR2 SYGVKD. V was clipped by 4 bases and J by 4 bases; unmatched bases: 3. CDR3 in amino acids: CAISGDRVTGELFF. The CDR3 DNA reads TGTGCCATCAGTGGAGACAGGGTCACCGGGGAGCTGTTTTTT.

This clonotype has a count of ten or more. This sequence joins TRBV7-8 and TRBJ1-1; D may be TRBD1 (5 bases). This CDR3 comprises 14 residues. Germline CDR1 is SGHVS and CDR2 is FQNEAQ. Between the trimmed V and J ends, which lost 1 base and 7 bases, there was a span of 13 bases. The CDR3 DNA reads TGTGCCAGCAGCTTAGGGGCGGGGGGTGGTGAAGCTTTCTTT. Amino acids: CASSLGAGGGEAFF.

Many counts were recorded for this clonotype. The chain employs TRBV29-1 and TRBJ1-1, with unresolved D. Germline CDR1 reads SQVTM; CDR2 reads ANQGSEA. CDR3 length equals 10 residues. Trimming left V 7 bases short and J 6 bases short, with 9 bases between. The CDR3: CSGGAAEAFF. The CDR3 nucleotides are TGCAGCGGCGGCGCAGCTGAAGCTTTCTTT. The variable domain in full, completed from reference TRBV29-1 and TRBJ1-1, reads SAVISQKPSRDICQRGTSLTIQCQVDSQVTMMFWYRQQPGQSLTLIATANQGSEATYESGFVIDKFPISRPNLTFSTLTVSNMSPEDSSIYLCSGGAAEAFFGQGTRLTVV.

Ten or more counts support this clonotype. This rearrangement joins TRBV6-1 to TRBJ1-6, with 7 bases aligning to TRBD1. Germline CDR1 and CDR2: MNHNS and SASEGT. CDR3 length: 16 amino acids. V shed 3 bases, J shed 6 bases, and the junction held 8 bases outside the gene matches. For the CDR3, the DNA is TGTGCCAGCAGTGACCAGGGGGGTGCGGGTAATTCACCCCTCCACTTT. Protein sequence: CASSDQGGAGNSPLHF.

This clonotype was detected only a few times. The rearrangement uses TRBV14 and TRBJ2-1; 8 bases match TRBD2. The CDR3 length is 16 residues. The V gene's germline CDR1 is SGHDN and CDR2 FVKESK. V lost 0 bases, J lost 7 bases, and 8 bases stayed unmatched. CDR3 sequence reads: CASSQEGLAVRNEQFF. DNA of the CDR3: TGTGCCAGCAGCCAAGAAGGACTAGCTGTGCGGAATGAGCAGTTCTTC.

At least ten counts were recorded for this clonotype. The chain joins TRBV12-3 or TRBV12-4 to TRBJ2-5, with a possible D match to TRBD2 (5 bases). CDR3 size: 15 residues. V was cut by 4 bases and J by 2 bases, with 14 bases left in between. The CDR3, as DNA: TGTGCCAGCAGTTCCCCGGGGTCGGGGCAAGAGACCCAGTACTTC. Protein: CASSSPGSGQETQYF.

V and J are TRBV20-1 and TRBJ2-3, with 7 bases aligning to TRBD1. This CDR3 region has 17 residues. Germline V gives CDR1 DFQATT, CDR2 SNEGSKA (reference sequence). The V and J ends lost 1 base and 1 base, in that order; junction bases with no gene match: 11. CDR3 region: CSARALRTGAGTDTQYF. The DNA for the CDR3 is TGCAGTGCTAGAGCACTCCGGACAGGTGCAGGCACAGATACGCAGTATTTT.

The table lists this clonotype with a few counts. This chain joins TRBV4-1 and TRBJ2-1; D is possibly TRBD2 (6 bases). Trimming removed 2 bases at V and 7 bases at J, with 18 bases between. The CDR3 runs to 16 residues. Looked up from germline, CDR1 is MGHRA and CDR2 is YSYEKL. This CDR3 reads CASSQPPSSAGNEQFF. CDR3 nucleotide sequence: TGCGCCAGCAGCCAACCCCCTTCCTCGGCGGGGAATGAGCAGTTCTTC.

This clonotype has a handful of counts. The chain carries TRBV9 and TRBJ2-1; 9 bases are shared with TRBD2. The CDR3 totals 17 residues. Germline V gives CDR1 SGDLS, CDR2 YYNGEE. J lost 2 bases, V lost 4 bases, and 10 bases had no gene match. CDR3 coding DNA: TGTGCCAGCAGCCAAGCGGGAGGTACTACCGCCTACAATGAGCAGTTCTTC. Encoded protein: CASSQAGGTTAYNEQFF.

This chain uses TRBV19 with TRBJ2-6; D is possibly TRBD1 (5 bases). Germline CDR1 reads LNHDA; CDR2 reads SQIVND (reference sequence). The CDR3 is made up of 16 amino acids. The V and J ends lost 7 bases and 4 bases respectively, with 17 bases between them. Here the CDR3 DNA reads TGTGCCAGTACCCAGGGCACCAAAGGAGGGGCCAACGTCCTGACTTTC. Translation: CASTQGTKGGANVLTF.

The chain couples TRBV6-1 to TRBJ1-6, with D tentatively TRBD1 (6 bases). Trimming pared 7 bases from V and 9 bases from J, leaving 19 bases between. CDR1 is MNHNS and CDR2 is SASEGT in the germline V gene. The CDR3 runs to 15 residues. This chain's CDR3 is CASKAPGQVSSPLHF. In DNA form, the CDR3 reads TGTGCCAGCAAAGCGCCGGGACAAGTTAGTTCACCCCTCCACTTT.

This clonotype occurred a few times. The V gene is TRBV7-9, the J gene TRBJ2-2, with D perhaps matching TRBD1 (5 bases). Germline CDR1 is SEHNR and CDR2 is FQNEAQ (reference sequence). Trimming shortened V by 2 bases and J by 7 bases, and 14 bases separated the two germline ends. The CDR3 is 15 amino acids. The CDR3 coding sequence is TGTGCCAGCAGCTTAAGTACCCAGGGTAGCGGGGAGCTGTTTTTT. Its translation is CASSLSTQGSGELFF.

This clonotype was detected ten times or more. V and J are TRBV5-1 and TRBJ2-2; D gene unclear. The CDR3 is made up of 15 amino acids. From germline, CDR1 is SGHRS and CDR2 YFSETQ. With 0 bases removed from V and 2 bases from J, the gap between germline ends came to 8 bases. The CDR3 here is CASSLGPDNTGELFF. The CDR3 nucleotides read TGCGCCAGCAGCTTGGGTCCGGATAACACCGGGGAGCTGTTTTTT. Complete variable domain (other parts from reference TRBV5-1 and TRBJ2-2): KAGVTQTPRYLIKTRGQQVTLSCSPISGHRSVSWYQQTPGQGLQFLFEYFSETQRNKGNFPGRFSGRQFSNSRSEMNVSTLELGDSALYLCASSLGPDNTGELFFGEGSRLTVL.

This clonotype was counted a few times. The chain links TRBV29-1 to TRBJ2-6; TRBD2 might be the D (5 bases). Germline V gives CDR1 SQVTM, CDR2 ANQGSEA. The CDR3 loop spans 13 amino acids. V lost 6 bases to trimming and J lost 2 bases, with 8 bases between them. The CDR3 loop is CSVKAAGANVLTF. Written as DNA, the CDR3 is TGCAGCGTGAAAGCGGCTGGGGCCAACGTCCTGACTTTC. The variable domain in full, completed from reference TRBV29-1 and TRBJ2-6, reads SAVISQKPSRDICQRGTSLTIQCQVDSQVTMMFWYRQQPGQSLTLIATANQGSEATYESGFVIDKFPISRPNLTFSTLTVSNMSPEDSSIYLCSVKAAGANVLTFGAGSRLTVL.

A few counts support this clonotype. The rearrangement links TRBV5-1 to TRBJ2-3; maybe TRBD2 (6 bases). The CDR3 covers 15 residues. Germline V gene sequence: CDR1 SGHRS, CDR2 YFSETQ. The germline V and J ends were trimmed by 5 bases and 2 bases, with 15 bases remaining between them. The CDR3 DNA reads TGCGCCAGCAGACAAACCGGGACTTACACAGATACGCAGTATTTT. Its protein product is CASRQTGTYTDTQYF.

The chain is built from TRBV28 and TRBJ1-5, with D unclear. V lost 7 bases and J 4 bases, leaving 20 bases between the germline ends. Per the germline V gene, CDR1 is MDHEN and CDR2 is SYDVKM. The CDR3 runs 16 residues. CDR3 bases: TGTGCCAGCATCGGGGTGACCATCGGTCCAAATCAGCCCCAGCATTTT. Its protein product is CASIGVTIGPNQPQHF.

This clonotype was picked up many times. The V and J genes are TRBV5-1 and TRBJ2-7; 7 bases map to TRBD1. CDR1 SGHRS and CDR2 YFSETQ come from the germline V gene. This CDR3 has 14 amino acids. V shed 4 bases and J 0 bases; nucleotides not matched to a gene: 4. DNA of the CDR3: TGCGCCAGCAGCAAGGACAGGAGCTCCTACGAGCAGTACTTC. This gives the protein CASSKDRSSYEQYF.

This clonotype was detected a few times. The V call is TRBV29-1, the J call TRBJ1-2, with D unclear. V was cut by 1 base and J by 4 bases, with 7 bases left in between. The germline V gene has CDR1 SQVTM and CDR2 ANQGSEA. This CDR3 contains 12 residues. CDR3: CSVEGGIYGYTF. The CDR3 nucleotides read TGCAGCGTTGAAGGGGGTATCTATGGCTACACCTTC.

In this sample, this clonotype turned up a few times. This chain connects TRBV28 to TRBJ2-7; D not resolved. The CDR3 totals 10 residues. Between the trimmed V and J ends, which lost 5 bases and 6 bases, there was a span of 5 bases. Germline V gene data show CDR1 as MDHEN and CDR2 as SYDVKM. In nucleotides, the CDR3 is TGTGCCAGCAGTGGTCCCGAGCAGTACTTC. Amino acid sequence: CASSGPEQYF.